These 9 T cell receptor beta chains were all obtained from the same sample, sequenced in a study of blood T cell repertoires in COVID-19. Produced via immunoSEQ multiplex PCR; TCRdb's table is partial and in-frame only. The data show about 220,000 clones, with 70% to 90% seen just once and about 4% held by the top ten. Source material: PBMCs or T cells enriched from blood (not recorded which). These receptors came from a woman aged 40-49 years with acute COVID-19.

The chain has TRBV19 and TRBJ1-2, with D possibly matching TRBD1 (5 bases). The CDR3 is made up of 12 amino acids. From germline, CDR1 is LNHDA and CDR2 SQIVND (reference sequence). V was cut by 1 base and J by 13 bases, with 13 bases left in between. CDR3: CASSIGSPRATF. The CDR3 coding sequence is TGTGCCAGTAGTATAGGTTCCCCCAGGGCCACCTTC.

This chain joins TRBV5-1 and TRBJ1-1, with 9 bases aligning to TRBD1. The CDR3 is 15 residues long. V trimming: 0 bases; J trimming: 5 bases; junction bases outside the gene matches: 5. Germline CDR1 SGHRS, CDR2 YFSETQ. In DNA form, the CDR3 reads TGCGCCAGCAGCTTGGTAGCGACAGGGGGAACTGAAGCTTTCTTT. Translated: CASSLVATGGTEAFF.

This chain joins TRBV5-1 and TRBJ1-4; 9 bases are a match to TRBD1. Germline lookup yields CDR1 SGHRS and CDR2 YFSETQ. The CDR3 is 15 amino acids. After removal of 0 bases from V and 8 bases from J, the junction contained 5 bases not matched to a gene. The CDR3 DNA is TGCGCCAGCAGCTTGGGAGGGACAGGGCCCGAAAAACTGTTTTTT. Protein: CASSLGGTGPEKLFF.

The rearrangement uses TRBV13 and TRBJ1-5; D perhaps matches TRBD1 (5 bases). The CDR3 extends over 14 amino acids. Trimming removed 2 bases at V and 7 bases at J, with 12 bases between. Germline CDR1 reads PRHDT; CDR2 reads FYEKMQ (reference sequence). The CDR3 reads CASSLQGGRQPQHF. CDR3 nucleotide sequence: TGTGCCAGCAGCTTACAGGGAGGCCGCCAGCCCCAGCATTTT.

The CDR3 reads CASVGAGGSYEQYV. Written as DNA, the CDR3 is TGTGCTAGTGTGGGGGCAGGGGGCTCCTACGAGCAGTACGTC. V gene TRBV12-5 combines with J gene TRBJ2-7; 7 bases line up with TRBD1. Germline assignment: CDR1 LGHNT and CDR2 FRNRAP. CDR3 length equals 14 residues. After removal of 7 bases from V and 0 bases from J, the junction contained 6 bases not matched to a gene.

V usage is TRBV28 and J usage is TRBJ1-2, with D perhaps TRBD1 (5 bases). There are 13 residues in the CDR3. With 7 bases removed from V and 3 bases from J, the gap between germline ends came to 12 bases. From germline, CDR1 is MDHEN and CDR2 SYDVKM. CDR3 DNA: TGTGCCAGCAATCTCGGGACTGACTATGGCTACACCTTC. Translation gives CASNLGTDYGYTF.

The CDR3 DNA sequence: TGTGCCAGTAGTATAGAAAGAGCCCGTGGACAGGGGGCTAATGTGTGGAATCAGCCCCAGCATTTT. Its protein product is CASSIERARGQGANVWNQPQHF. The rearrangement joins TRBV19 to TRBJ1-5; 11 bases map to TRBD1. The V gene end was trimmed by 0 bases and the J gene end by 4 bases; junction bases not matched to a gene: 20. This CDR3 contains 22 residues. Germline V CDR1 and CDR2: LNHDA, SQIVND (reference sequence).

V usage is TRBV29-1 and J usage is TRBJ1-2; TRBD1 agrees at 7 bases. V trimming: 7 bases; J trimming: 6 bases; junction bases outside the gene matches: 11. The CDR3 is made up of 13 amino acids. The germline CDR1 and CDR2 sequences are SQVTM and ANQGSEA. The CDR3 spells CSARPTGIDGYTF. Here the CDR3 DNA reads TGCAGCGCTAGACCGACAGGGATAGATGGCTACACCTTC.

This chain joins TRBV12-5 and TRBJ2-1; 7 positions agree with TRBD1. This CDR3 is 12 amino acids long. Germline CDR1 LGHNT, CDR2 FRNRAP. After removal of 5 bases from V and 16 bases from J, the junction contained 11 bases not matched to a gene. The CDR3 here is CASGTGDRVVFF. For the CDR3, the DNA is TGTGCTAGTGGTACCGGAGACAGGGTGGTATTCTTC.